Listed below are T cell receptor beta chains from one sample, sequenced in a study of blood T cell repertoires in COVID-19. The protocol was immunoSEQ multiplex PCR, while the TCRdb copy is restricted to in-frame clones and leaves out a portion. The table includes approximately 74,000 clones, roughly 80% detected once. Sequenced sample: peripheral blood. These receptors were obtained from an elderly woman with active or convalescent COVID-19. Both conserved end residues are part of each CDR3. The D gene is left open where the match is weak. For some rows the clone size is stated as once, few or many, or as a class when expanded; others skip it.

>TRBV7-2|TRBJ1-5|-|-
CASSLRGGNQPQHF
TGTGCCAGCAGCTTAAGGGGCGGTAATCAGCCCCAGCATTTT
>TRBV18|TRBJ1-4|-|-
CASSPRENEKLFF
TGTGCCAGCTCACCCCGGGAGAATGAAAAACTGTTTTTT
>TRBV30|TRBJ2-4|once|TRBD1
CAWSWDSTVAKNIQYF
TGTGCCTGGAGTTGGGACAGCACTGTAGCCAAAAACATTCAGTACTTC
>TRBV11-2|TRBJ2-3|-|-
CASSLGQGPFTDTQYF
TGTGCCAGCAGCTTAGGGCAGGGCCCTTTCACAGATACGCAGTATTTT
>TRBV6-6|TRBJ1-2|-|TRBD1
CASSYSRQGEYYGYTF
TGTGCCAGCAGTTACTCGAGACAGGGGGAATACTATGGCTACACCTTC
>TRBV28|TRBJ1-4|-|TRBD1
CASSLRQGNEKLFF
TGTGCCAGCAGTCTCAGACAGGGAAATGAAAAACTGTTTTTT
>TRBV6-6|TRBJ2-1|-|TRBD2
CASSYAGGDINEQFF
TGTGCCAGCAGTTACGCGGGAGGGGATATTAATGAGCAGTTCTTC
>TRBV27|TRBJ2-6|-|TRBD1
CASTTRGTGGALGANVLTF
TGTGCCAGCACCACTCGCGGGACAGGGGGAGCACTTGGGGCCAACGTCCTGACTTTC
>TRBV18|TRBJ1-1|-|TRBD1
CASSPDRGTEAFF
TGTGCCAGCTCACCGGACAGGGGTACTGAAGCTTTCTTT
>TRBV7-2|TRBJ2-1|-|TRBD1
CASSMTGVEQFF
TGTGCCAGCAGCATGACAGGGGTTGAGCAGTTCTTC
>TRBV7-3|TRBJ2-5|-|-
CASGRGNQETQYF
TGTGCCAGCGGCCGGGGGAACCAAGAGACCCAGTACTTC
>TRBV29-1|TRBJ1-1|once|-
CSVGPQSTEAFF
TGCAGCGTTGGACCACAGAGCACTGAAGCTTTCTTT
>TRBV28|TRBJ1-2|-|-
CASSPPHGETYGYTF
TGTGCCAGCAGCCCCCCCCACGGAGAAACCTATGGCTACACCTTC
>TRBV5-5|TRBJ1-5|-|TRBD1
CASSLEGALNQPQHF
TGTGCCAGCAGCCTCGAGGGGGCCCTCAATCAGCCCCAGCATTTT
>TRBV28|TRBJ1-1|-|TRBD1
CASSSTGGEDVAEAFF
TGTGCCAGCAGTTCGACAGGGGGCGAGGACGTCGCTGAAGCTTTCTTT
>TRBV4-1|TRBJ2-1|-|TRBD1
CASSLRGQGNYEQFF
TGCGCCAGCAGCCTGAGGGGACAGGGAAATTATGAGCAGTTCTTC
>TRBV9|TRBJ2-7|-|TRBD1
CASSGTGTGWWDEQYF
TGTGCCAGCAGCGGTACCGGGACAGGGTGGTGGGACGAGCAGTACTTC
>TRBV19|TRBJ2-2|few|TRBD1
CASSKGQLVGTGELFF
TGTGCCAGTAGCAAGGGACAGCTTGTCGGCACCGGGGAGCTGTTTTTT
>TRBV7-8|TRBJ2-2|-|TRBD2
CASTRLAGGPNTGELFF
TGTGCCAGCACCCGACTAGCGGGAGGCCCAAACACCGGGGAGCTGTTTTTT
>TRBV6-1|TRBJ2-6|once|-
CASSEDSTGFGANVLTF
TGTGCCAGCAGTGAAGACTCTACAGGATTCGGGGCCAACGTCCTGACTTTC
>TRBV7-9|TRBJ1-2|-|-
CASSQDYIGGYGYTF
TGTGCCAGCAGCCAAGACTATATTGGCGGCTATGGCTACACCTTC
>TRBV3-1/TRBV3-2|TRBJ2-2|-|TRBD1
CASSPDRVANTGELFF
TGTGCCAGCAGCCCTGACAGGGTTGCGAACACCGGGGAGCTGTTTTTT
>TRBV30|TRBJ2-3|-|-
CAWSASLEGTQYF
TGTGCCTGGAGTGCCTCGCTTGAGGGTACGCAGTATTTT
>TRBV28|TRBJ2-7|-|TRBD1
CASVKPGTGNGEQYF
TGTGCCAGCGTCAAACCCGGGACAGGGAATGGCGAGCAGTACTTC
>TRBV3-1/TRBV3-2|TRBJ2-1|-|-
CASSQAVVSYNEQFF
TGTGCCAGCAGCCAAGCGGTGGTTTCCTACAATGAGCAGTTCTTC
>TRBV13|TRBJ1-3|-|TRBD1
CASTNIGTGNMGNTIYF
TGTGCCAGCACCAATATCGGGACAGGGAATATGGGAAACACCATATATTTT
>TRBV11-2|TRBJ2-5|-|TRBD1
CASSDRDRGRGETQYF
TGTGCCAGCAGCGACCGGGACAGGGGGCGCGGAGAGACCCAGTACTTC
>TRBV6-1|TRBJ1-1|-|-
CASSEWSLQNTEAFF
TGTGCCAGCAGTGAATGGAGTCTCCAGAACACTGAAGCTTTCTTT
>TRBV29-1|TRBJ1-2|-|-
CSVRQLWYGYTF
TGCAGCGTACGCCAGTTATGGTATGGCTACACCTTC
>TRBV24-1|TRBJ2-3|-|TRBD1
CATSDQGQGPDTQYF
TGTGCCACCAGTGACCAGGGACAGGGTCCCGATACGCAGTATTTT
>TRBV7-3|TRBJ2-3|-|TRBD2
CASSLRVAGGTDTQYF
TGTGCCAGCAGCTTAAGGGTAGCGGGGGGCACAGATACGCAGTATTTT
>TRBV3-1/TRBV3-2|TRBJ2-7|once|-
CASSQAGYEQYF
TGTGCCAGCAGCCAAGCAGGGTATGAGCAGTACTTC
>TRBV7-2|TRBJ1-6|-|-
CASSLVAGTNSPLHF
TGTGCCAGCAGCTTAGTGGCAGGGACAAATTCACCCCTCCACTTT